Sequencing of this T cell receptor (beta chain) was carried out in a study of T cell responses to AZD1222 COVID-19 vaccine. The protocol was immunoSEQ multiplex PCR, while the TCRdb copy is restricted to in-frame clones and leaves out a portion. Of 100,000 to 120,000 clones in the sample, approximately 92% were seen once. Turning to this clone: No antigen is known for it. The same CDR3 can be traced to other DNA sequences in this sample.

Study-wide findings and caveats: AZD1222 recipients seropositive at baseline numbered only six. Repertoire sampling occurred only after the peak T cell response. Reports indicate that nearly half of spike-specific TCRs are directed at unmutated variant regions.

The starting material was peripheral blood, obtained 28 days after the second AZD1222 dose. The sequence was obtained from an adult who received the AZD1222 COVID-19 vaccine.

The CDR3 sequence is CASSRDRVNEQYF. For the CDR3, the DNA is TGTGCCAGCAGCAGGGACAGGGTCAACGAGCAGTACTTC. The chain combines TRBV7-2 with TRBJ2-7, with 9 bases identical to TRBD1. This CDR3 has 13 amino acids. Per germline, CDR1 SGHTA and CDR2 FQGNSA. Trimming cost V 5 bases and J 5 bases; bases outside gene matches: 4. Full variable domain (rest looked up from reference TRBV7-2 and TRBJ2-7): GAGVSQSPSNKVTEKGKDVELRCDPISGHTALYWYRQSLGQGLEFLIYFQGNSAPDKSGLPSDRFSAERTGGSVSTLTIQRTQQEDSAVYLCASSRDRVNEQYFGPGTRLTVT.